The clone carrying this TCR beta chain was observed many times. For TCRbeta, the library was prepared with unique molecular identifiers. TCRdb redid the calling of the PCR reads with MiXCR, one entry per CDR3 protein. The sample records some 640,000 distinct CDR3 sequences, roughly 17% being singletons. This record comes from a study of T-cell reconstitution after alpha-beta-depleted transplantation in children. CDR1 and CDR2 (germline): SQVTM, ANQGSEA. The CDR3 runs 15 residues. Trimming stripped 0 bases from V and 3 bases from J, with 15 bases between. The rearrangement uses TRBV29-1 and TRBJ2-7; the D is unclear. The receptor was derived from a human donor who donated a stem cell graft to a child with acute myeloid leukemia. The sequenced sample was PBMCs from the stem cell graft donor, obtained from the stem cell graft. This chain's CDR3 is CSVEEVKGGSYEQYF. DNA for the CDR3: TGCAGCGTTGAAGAGGTAAAGGGTGGTAGCTACGAGCAGTACTTC.